The sequence of this T cell receptor (beta chain) was determined in a study of neoadjuvant anti-PD-1 for oral cavity cancer (dated by TCRdb to about 2021). In the study overall: Patients mostly received three to four biweekly doses of nivolumab at 3 mg/kg before curative-intent surgical resection. Under RECIST 1.1, patients with complete response, partial response or stable disease were classed as responders, and patients with progression were classed as non-responders. Patients without progression received a fourth nivolumab dose around day 43 and underwent definitive surgical resection on days 50-56. The parent correlative cohort had about a dozen patients and a response rate of about 31%. What the authors observed across the whole study: Only three patients per response group were included in the TCR analyses, and larger cohorts for validation were called for by the authors. Within PBMCs, T cell clonality (Gini index) was significantly higher in non-responders than responders after neoadjuvant nivolumab. Higher pretreatment blood Treg/Th17 ratios correlated with higher pretreatment blood TCRbeta clonality and lower post-treatment tumor TCRbeta clonality.

Regarding this clone: The clone's antigen remains unknown. Per-nucleotide qualities are absent, and no much larger clonotype sits a single base away.

The sample's time point, from its label and the paper: before neoadjuvant nivolumab. None of the patients had received prior systemic or radiation treatment, and all were newly diagnosed with stage II-IVA oral cavity squamous cell carcinoma. The cohort consisted of patients with HPV-negative, locally advanced oral cavity squamous cell carcinoma. Peripheral blood mononuclear cells were analyzed directly and were not maintained or expanded in culture. The samples were drawn from a longitudinal correlative study tied to a single-arm phase II trial testing neoadjuvant nivolumab in oral cavity squamous cell carcinoma. Genomic DNA-based TCRbeta sequencing was performed on subject-matched pre- and post-treatment PBMCs and tumors from three responders and three non-responders. Peripheral blood mononuclear cells were collected once before nivolumab treatment and again after treatment, at the time of surgery. The Maxwell RSC DNA from Cells kit was used to isolate genomic DNA from PBMCs.

For deep sequencing, each PBMC sample was run in six replicates, with libraries mostly built from 400 to 550 ng of input genomic DNA. Following the manufacturer's instructions, the team built TCRbeta libraries using the immunoSEQ hsTCRbeta kit. The completed libraries were mixed into a single pool at 3 nM, then sequenced with an Illumina NovaSeq 6000 S4 flow cell. On the authors' methods: Raw data preprocessing and quality control were performed with the immunoSEQ Analyzer. The analysis was restricted to productive rearrangements, with each unique CDR3 amino acid sequence defining a clonotype. Using the R package tcR, the researchers computed the Gini-Simpson index as their estimate of repertoire clonality. Student's t test was used to compare Gini indices, while Pearson correlation assessed associations with tumor size change. Drawn from immuneACCESS, this table holds only the in-frame rearrangements with V and J called that TCRdb kept. Clones are partly lost; checked studies trace under half to an unresolved V gene and leave the rest unexplained. V, J and clone size derive from that table, while D and trimming were established from the DNA sequence. Across this sample there are some 15,000 clones, with 71% seen only once. The top ten hold 3% to 3.5% of the sample.

Sequences MDHEN (CDR1) and SYDVKM (CDR2) are obtained from the germline V gene. The V and J ends are trimmed by 3 bases and 5 bases, leaving 7 bases between them. Spanning cysteine to phenylalanine, the CDR3 consists of 13 amino acids. Only the CDR3 part of the read is kept: 39 bases, read in frame from the first base. Specimen: PBMCs, collected before nivolumab (anti-PD-1) treatment. The receptor was isolated from a person aged 35-80 years with oral cavity squamous cell carcinoma. This sequence uses TRBV28 and TRBJ2-2, with no confident D gene call. The CDR3 protein: CASSLGWTGELFF. The sequence in DNA is TGTGCCAGCAGTTTGGGTTGGACCGGGGAGCTGTTTTTT. This CDR3, with the reference TRBV28 and TRBJ2-2 proteins standing in past its ends, gives the full variable domain DVKVTQSSRYLVKRTGEKVFLECVQDMDHENMFWYRQDPGLGLRLIYFSYDVKMKEKGDIPEGYSVSREKKERFSLILESASTNQTSMYLCASSLGWTGELFFGEGSRLTVL.